This TCR beta chain derives from a study of T cell responses to AZD1222 COVID-19 vaccine. Profiling relied on immunoSEQ multiplex PCR, and the TCRdb table lists in-frame clones only, not all of them. The table includes around 99,000 clones, about 92% detected once. Germline V CDR1 and CDR2: ENHRY, SYGVKD. The CDR3 length is 13 residues. The V end lost 10 bases, the J end lost 0 bases, and 12 bases lay between the germline ends. Broader study findings: A mostly white British donor set with more females was recruited, and clonal diversity was possibly underestimated. Sampling that yielded the repertoires occurred only after the peak T cell response.

Details on this clone: Its specificity is not known.

The source of this sequence is an adult who received the AZD1222 COVID-19 vaccine. The material sequenced was peripheral blood, taken 28 days after the second AZD1222 dose. V gene TRBV10-3 combines with J gene TRBJ1-1; D is unclear. In nucleotides, the CDR3 is TGTGCCAGCAAATACAGTTTGAACACTGAAGCTTTCTTT. It specifies CASKYSLNTEAFF.